Shown below are 11 T cell receptor beta chains from a single sample sequenced in a study of cytomegalovirus exposure and HLA in healthy donors. Some clones are missing from TCRdb's copy, which holds only in-frame ones; the method was immunoSEQ multiplex PCR. The sample consists of about 150,000 clones, 85% to 90% of them appearing once. The sequenced material came from PBMCs. All receptors derive from a human donor in good health.

This rearrangement joins TRBV27 to TRBJ1-2; D call uncertain. The CDR3 covers 15 residues. CDR1 MNHEY and CDR2 SMNVEV come from the germline V gene (reference sequence). The V and J ends lost 5 bases and 8 bases respectively, with 21 bases between them. Here the CDR3 reads CASSPRRSFTGGYTF. The CDR3 coding sequence is TGTGCCAGCAGTCCCCGACGTAGCTTTACGGGGGGCTACACCTTC.

The rearrangement uses TRBV27 and TRBJ2-3; possibly TRBD2 for D (5 bases). V lost 5 bases to trimming and J lost 1 base, with 25 bases between them. The CDR3 consists of 19 residues. From germline, CDR1 is MNHEY and CDR2 SMNVEV (reference sequence). The CDR3 loop is CASSRAPPGYEKRTDTQYF. For the CDR3, the DNA is TGTGCCAGCAGTCGCGCCCCCCCGGGGTATGAAAAACGCACAGATACGCAGTATTTT.

The rearrangement links TRBV27 to TRBJ2-3; the D gene is possibly TRBD1 (7 bases). Germline lookup yields CDR1 MNHEY and CDR2 SMNVEV (reference sequence). The CDR3 runs 15 residues. V lost 6 bases to trimming and J lost 2 bases, with 15 bases between them. CDR3 region: CASREGQTNTDTQYF. Here the CDR3 DNA reads TGTGCCAGCAGGGAGGGACAGACGAACACAGATACGCAGTATTTT.

The genes are TRBV2 and TRBJ1-1; D not certain. Per the germline V gene, CDR1 is SNHLY and CDR2 is FYNNEI. Trimming stripped 8 bases from V and 0 bases from J, with 10 bases between. The CDR3 is made up of 13 amino acids. This CDR3 reads CASQWTMNTEAFF. In nucleotides, the CDR3 is TGTGCCAGCCAGTGGACTATGAACACTGAAGCTTTCTTT.

The sample holds a few counts of this clone. This chain connects TRBV4-1 to TRBJ2-7, with D possibly matching TRBD2 (6 bases). From germline, CDR1 is MGHRA and CDR2 YSYEKL. V was shortened by 6 bases and J by 5 bases, with 14 bases between the two germline ends. This CDR3 is 13 amino acids long. The CDR3: CASRGGRYDEQYF. In DNA form, the CDR3 reads TGCGCCAGCAGGGGGGGAAGGTACGACGAGCAGTACTTC.

The rearrangement links TRBV12-5 to TRBJ2-7; 7 nucleotides align to TRBD2. The germline V gene encodes CDR1 LGHNT and CDR2 FRNRAP. This CDR3 region has 16 residues. V trimming: 4 bases; J trimming: 2 bases; junction bases outside the gene matches: 11. CDR3 in DNA: TGTGCTAGTGGTTCCGGCGACGGCGGGGGAGCCTACGAGCAGTACTTC. Encoded protein: CASGSGDGGGAYEQYF.

The J gene is TRBJ2-7, the V gene TRBV5-5, with 8 bases that match TRBD2. Looked up from germline, CDR1 is SGHKS and CDR2 is YYEKEE (reference sequence). The V segment lost 0 bases and the J segment 1 base; nucleotides outside the gene matches: 0. The CDR3 contains 14 residues. CDR3 nucleotides: TGTGCCAGCAGCTTGGTAGCGGGGTCCTACGAGCAGTACTTC. Amino acid sequence: CASSLVAGSYEQYF.

V usage is TRBV28 and J usage is TRBJ2-3; weak D call: TRBD2 (5 bases). The V gene's germline CDR1 is MDHEN and CDR2 SYDVKM. Trimming cost V 3 bases and J 2 bases, with 15 bases left between them. There are 16 residues in the CDR3. CDR3: CASSFGLGRATDTQYF. The DNA for the CDR3 is TGTGCCAGCAGTTTCGGCCTAGGGCGGGCCACAGATACGCAGTATTTT.

The chain links TRBV5-1 to TRBJ2-7; 13 nucleotides agree with TRBD2. Trimming cost V 3 bases and J 6 bases; bases outside gene matches: 15. The V gene's germline CDR1 is SGHRS and CDR2 YFSETQ. The CDR3 length is 18 residues. DNA for the CDR3: TGCGCCAGCAGCTCACAGGGTTGGTTAACTAGCGGGAGGGGCGAGCAGTACTTC. Translated, it gives CASSSQGWLTSGRGEQYF.

The CDR3 region has the DNA TGCGCCAGCAGCCCCACAACCCTCTACGAGCAGTACTTC. It translates to CASSPTTLYEQYF. The chain is built from TRBV4-1 and TRBJ2-7, with unresolved D. The CDR3 runs 13 residues. V shed 4 bases and J shed 3 bases, with 10 bases lying between them. The germline gives CDR1 MGHRA, CDR2 YSYEKL.

The chain has TRBV6-1 and TRBJ1-2; D uncertain. Per the germline V gene, CDR1 is MNHNS and CDR2 is SASEGT. The CDR3 loop spans 14 amino acids. Trimming removed 1 base from V and 2 bases from J, with 8 bases in between. The CDR3 region is CASSEEPGNYGYTF. The CDR3 bases are TGTGCCAGCAGTGAAGAGCCGGGGAACTATGGCTACACCTTC.